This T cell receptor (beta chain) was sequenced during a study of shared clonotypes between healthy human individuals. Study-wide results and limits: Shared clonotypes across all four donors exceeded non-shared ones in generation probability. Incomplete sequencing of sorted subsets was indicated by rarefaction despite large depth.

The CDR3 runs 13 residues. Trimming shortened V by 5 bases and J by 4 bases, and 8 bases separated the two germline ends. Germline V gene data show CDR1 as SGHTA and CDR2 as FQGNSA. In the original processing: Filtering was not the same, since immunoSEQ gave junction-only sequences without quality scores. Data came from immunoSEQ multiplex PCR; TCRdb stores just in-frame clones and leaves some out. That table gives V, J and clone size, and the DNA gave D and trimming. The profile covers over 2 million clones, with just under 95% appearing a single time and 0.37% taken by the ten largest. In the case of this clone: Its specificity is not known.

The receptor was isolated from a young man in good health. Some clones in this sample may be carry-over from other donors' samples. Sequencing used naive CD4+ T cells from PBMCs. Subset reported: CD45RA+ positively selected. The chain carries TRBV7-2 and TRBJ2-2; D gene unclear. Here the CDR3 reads CASSPFGTGELFF. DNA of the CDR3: TGTGCCAGCAGCCCCTTCGGCACCGGGGAGCTGTTTTTT.